The next 30 T cell receptor beta chains were all read from a single sample in a study of vaccination and CD4 T cells after COVID-19 (dated by TCRdb to between 2021 and 2024). No antigens are known for them. The treatment or condition label of this sample denotes: roughly 11-day PBMC culture with coronavirus spike peptide pools or control peptides (ViraFEST assay). CD4+ T cells from unexposed donors were collected before the COVID-19 pandemic (2011-2018). Preparation of the library involved PCR. Data came from an Illumina iSeq 100. At the Johns Hopkins FTIC core, DNA from the cultured CD4+ T cells underwent TCR sequencing with the Oncomine TCR Beta short-read assay. The QIAamp micro DNA kit was used to extract genomic DNA from the cultured CD4+ T cells. Starting from the raw public reads, TCRdb applied fastp trimming at Q25, assembled clones with MiXCR and retained in-frame beta chains. Rows are combined by CDR3 protein, so each entry shows the most common genes and DNA. Across this sample there are approximately 9,400 distinct CDR3 sequences, with 30% to 40% seen only once. 20% to 25% of the sample is held by the ten biggest clonotypes.

What was sequenced was CD4+ T cells from blood, cultured in vitro. These TCRs come from a human donor in good health.

The genes are TRBV2 and TRBJ2-7; 14 nucleotides match TRBD2. CDR3 length: 17 residues. CDR1 SNHLY and CDR2 FYNNEI come from the germline V gene. Trimming cost V 4 bases and J 4 bases; bases outside gene matches: 9. CDR3 amino acids: CASSVGTSGSLRYEQYF. The CDR3 nucleotides are TGTGCCAGCAGTGTTGGGACTAGCGGGAGTTTGCGATACGAGCAGTACTTC.

In its sample, this clonotype was seen a few times. The chain is built from TRBV19 and TRBJ2-5; a possible D gene is TRBD2 (5 bases). Deletions cut 4 bases from V and 4 bases from J, with 13 bases between. Germline V gives CDR1 LNHDA, CDR2 SQIVND (reference sequence). The CDR3 is made up of 14 amino acids. This chain's CDR3 is CASSTAVSAETQYF. CDR3 DNA: TGTGCCAGTAGTACTGCGGTTAGCGCAGAGACCCAGTACTTC.

This clonotype came up a few times. The chain has TRBV6-2 or TRBV6-3 and TRBJ2-1; 12 nucleotides match TRBD2. The CDR3 extends over 15 amino acids. Germline values: CDR1 MNHEY, CDR2 SVGEGT. With V trimmed by 9 bases and J by 5 bases, 8 bases remained unmatched. The chain's CDR3 is CASTDLAGGDNEQFF. In DNA, the CDR3 is TGTGCCAGTACTGACCTAGCGGGAGGGGACAATGAGCAGTTCTTC.

This clonotype was recorded a few times. DNA of the CDR3: TGCAGTGCCGCGAAGGGACCCCTTGTAGAGCAGTACTTC. It codes for CSAAKGPLVEQYF. The chain joins TRBV20-1 to TRBJ2-7, with D perhaps given as TRBD1 or TRBD2 (5 bases each). The CDR3 is 13 residues long. Trimming left V 6 bases short and J 7 bases short, with 19 bases between. Germline CDR1 reads DFQATT; CDR2 reads SNEGSKA (reference sequence).

The chain employs TRBV7-3 and TRBJ2-1, with D possibly matching TRBD1 (5 bases). Germline V gene data show CDR1 as SGHTA and CDR2 as FQGTGA. There are 14 residues in the CDR3. V lost 0 bases and J lost 11, with 14 bases in between. This chain's CDR3 is CASSLTSSPGKQFF. Here the CDR3 DNA reads TGTGCCAGCAGCTTAACGTCGTCCCCAGGGAAGCAGTTCTTC.

The rearrangement joins TRBV6-5 to TRBJ2-7; 10 bases align to TRBD1. CDR3 size: 15 residues. The germline gives CDR1 MNHEY, CDR2 SVGAGI. V lost 0 bases to trimming and J lost 4 bases; unmatched junction nucleotides: 3. The CDR3 region has the DNA TGTGCCAGCAGTTACTCCGGGACAGGGGTATACGAGCAGTACTTC. Its protein product is CASSYSGTGVYEQYF.

This clonotype was seen only a few times. The gene calls are TRBV28 and TRBJ2-7; TRBD1 agrees at 7 bases. This CDR3 has 12 residues. Germline V gene sequence: CDR1 MDHEN, CDR2 SYDVKM. V trimming: 6 bases; J trimming: 3 bases; junction bases outside the gene matches: 2. CDR3 residues: CASRDRIYEQYF. The CDR3 nucleotides are TGTGCCAGCAGGGACAGGATCTACGAGCAGTACTTC. Variable domain in full (rest from reference TRBV28 and TRBJ2-7): DVKVTQSSRYLVKRTGEKVFLECVQDMDHENMFWYRQDPGLGLRLIYFSYDVKMKEKGDIPEGYSVSREKKERFSLILESASTNQTSMYLCASRDRIYEQYFGPGTRLTVT.

CDR3 DNA: TGTGCCAGCAGACGAACAGGGGGCAACATTCAGTACTTC. Amino acid sequence: CASRRTGGNIQYF. V is TRBV27 and J is TRBJ2-4, with 9 bases lining up with TRBD1. The trim removed 6 bases at V and 7 bases at J, leaving 4 bases unmatched. There are 13 residues in the CDR3. Germline CDR1 is MNHEY and CDR2 is SMNVEV (reference sequence).

The table lists this clonotype with a few counts. The chain employs TRBV7-3 and TRBJ2-7; 8 bases are a match to TRBD2. Germline V gene sequence: CDR1 SGHTA, CDR2 FQGTGA. With V trimmed by 1 base and J by 6 bases, 5 bases remained unmatched. The CDR3 sequence is 14 residues long. This chain's CDR3 is CASSLMPGGLEQYF. The CDR3 bases are TGTGCCAGCAGCTTAATGCCGGGGGGGCTCGAGCAGTACTTC.

This clonotype was observed a few times. The chain employs TRBV28 and TRBJ1-1, with D unresolved. Trimming left V 3 bases short and J 0 bases short, with 5 bases between. The CDR3 runs 13 residues. Germline values: CDR1 MDHEN, CDR2 SYDVKM. CDR3: CASSFGLNTEAFF. CDR3 bases: TGTGCCAGCAGTTTTGGGTTGAACACTGAAGCTTTCTTT.

This clonotype was detected only a few times. V gene TRBV6-5 combines with J gene TRBJ1-2; 7 bases are shared with TRBD1. Trimming removed 2 bases from V and 6 bases from J; junction bases left unmatched: 12. This CDR3 spans 16 amino acids. Per the germline V gene, CDR1 is MNHEY and CDR2 is SVGAGI. CDR3 DNA sequence: TGTGCCAGCAGTTACCCGGGACAGCACTCTAGGGATGGCTACACCTTC. It specifies CASSYPGQHSRDGYTF.

This clonotype was counted between two and nine times. The chain joins TRBV2 to TRBJ1-2, with D uncertain. Germline V gene data show CDR1 as SNHLY and CDR2 as FYNNEI. V lost 1 base and J lost 5, with 8 bases in between. The CDR3 spans 13 residues. The CDR3 spells CASSEGPRYGYTF. CDR3 DNA sequence: TGTGCCAGCAGTGAAGGGCCCCGGTATGGCTACACCTTC.

This clonotype showed up just a few times. The chain joins TRBV5-1 to TRBJ1-2, with 8 bases matching TRBD1. With 3 bases clipped from V and 6 bases from J, the junction kept 10 bases outside the gene matches. Germline V gene sequence: CDR1 SGHRS, CDR2 YFSETQ. The length of the CDR3 is 15 residues. The CDR3 sequence: CASSSWTGYRDGYTF. CDR3 bases: TGCGCCAGCAGCTCCTGGACAGGGTATCGCGATGGCTACACCTTC.

The chain employs TRBV27 and TRBJ2-2; weak D call: TRBD1 (6 bases). There are 15 residues in the CDR3. Trimming removed 2 bases from V and 6 bases from J, with 13 bases in between. The germline gives CDR1 MNHEY, CDR2 SMNVEV (reference sequence). CDR3 in DNA: TGTGCCAGCAGTTTAAGGGGGAGTGGTCCCGGGGAGCTGTTTTTT. Its protein product is CASSLRGSGPGELFF.

This clonotype has a handful of counts. The rearrangement uses TRBV7-2 and TRBJ1-5; D uncertain. CDR3 length equals 12 residues. The germline CDR1 and CDR2 sequences are SGHTA and FQGNSA. V was cut by 1 base and J by 5 bases, with 3 bases left in between. CDR3 in DNA: TGTGCCAGCAGCTTAGGTGATCAGCCCCAGCATTTT. It is translated as CASSLGDQPQHF.

This clonotype was picked up a small number of times. The chain uses TRBV10-1 and TRBJ1-6; no clear D gene. The germline gives CDR1 WNHNN, CDR2 SYGVQD (reference sequence). This CDR3 has 16 residues. V was clipped by 1 base and J by 0 bases, with 7 bases between them. The CDR3 is CASSEYRPSYNSPLHF. The CDR3 bases are TGCGCCAGCAGTGAGTATAGGCCCTCCTATAATTCACCCCTCCACTTT.

V gene TRBV6-1 combines with J gene TRBJ2-7; 7 nucleotides align to TRBD2. In germline, CDR1 is MNHNS, CDR2 SASEGT. The CDR3 extends over 16 amino acids. Trimming took 1 base from V and 4 from J; bases not matched to a gene: 10. The CDR3 region has the DNA TGTGCCAGCAGTGAAGACAGGACTAGGACTTGGTACGAGCAGTACTTC. Translated, it gives CASSEDRTRTWYEQYF.

As for this clonotype: An end of the junction differs from the germline gene, which may be a read error. CDR3 in amino acids: CANSSTMTSGTYSSYNEQFF. DNA for the CDR3: TGTGCCAACAGCTCGACGATGACTAGCGGGACATACAGTTCCTACAATGAGCAGTTCTTC. The V call is TRBV7-2, the J call TRBJ2-1, with TRBD2 matching over 11 bases. This CDR3 region has 20 residues. From germline, CDR1 is SGHTA and CDR2 FQGNSA. Full variable domain (outside the CDR3, taken from reference TRBV7-2 and TRBJ2-1): GAGVSQSPSNKVTEKGKDVELRCDPISGHTALYWYRQSLGQGLEFLIYFQGNSAPDKSGLPSDRFSAERTGGSVSTLTIQRTQQEDSAVYLCANSSTMTSGTYSSYNEQFFGPGTRLTVL.

The genes are TRBV19 and TRBJ2-6, with 8 bases matching TRBD1. The J segment lost 0 bases and the V segment lost 4 bases, leaving 5 bases of the junction unmatched. CDR1 and CDR2 (germline): LNHDA, SQIVND (reference sequence). The CDR3 spans 17 residues. The CDR3 reads CASSRTGHSSGANVLTF. CDR3 nucleotide sequence: TGTGCCAGTAGTAGGACAGGGCATAGCTCTGGGGCCAACGTCCTGACTTTC.

This clonotype came up a few times. V usage is TRBV7-9 and J usage is TRBJ2-7; D not certain. The CDR3 is made up of 11 amino acids. In germline, CDR1 is SEHNR, CDR2 FQNEAQ (reference sequence). V was clipped by 5 bases and J by 5 bases, with 7 bases between them. In nucleotides, the CDR3 is TGTGCCAGCAGCCCCTCACACGAGCAGTACTTC. It specifies CASSPSHEQYF.

Only a few counts were recorded for this clonotype. This chain connects TRBV19 to TRBJ1-5, with TRBD1 matching 9 bases. With 4 bases clipped from V and 4 bases from J, the junction kept 8 bases outside the gene matches. The CDR3 covers 16 residues. Germline V gives CDR1 LNHDA, CDR2 SQIVND (reference sequence). The CDR3, as DNA: TGTGCCAGTAGTACCCAGGGGACAGGGTGGAATCAGCCCCAGCATTTT. It specifies CASSTQGTGWNQPQHF.

The gene calls are TRBV7-8 and TRBJ2-7, with D perhaps matching TRBD1 or TRBD2 (6 bases each). V was cut by 2 bases and J by 3 bases, with 14 bases left in between. The CDR3 covers 15 residues. From germline, CDR1 is SGHVS and CDR2 FQNEAQ. The CDR3 is CASSLRRDISYEQYF. The CDR3 coding sequence is TGTGCCAGCAGCTTAAGGCGGGACATAAGCTACGAGCAGTACTTC.

V is TRBV19 and J is TRBJ2-5; 9 positions match TRBD1. After removal of 6 bases from V and 5 bases from J, the junction contained 7 bases not matched to a gene. This CDR3 contains 14 residues. CDR1 LNHDA and CDR2 SQIVND come from the germline V gene (reference sequence). The CDR3 coding sequence is TGTGCCAGTAGGTTACAGGGGGCTGGGGAGACCCAGTACTTC. Protein sequence: CASRLQGAGETQYF. Full variable domain (rest looked up from reference TRBV19 and TRBJ2-5): DGGITQSPKYLFRKEGQNVTLSCEQNLNHDAMYWYRQDPGQGLRLIYYSQIVNDFQKGDIAEGYSVSREKKESFPLTVTSAQKNPTAFYLCASRLQGAGETQYFGPGTRLLVL.

V is TRBV18 and J is TRBJ2-1, with 10 bases aligning to TRBD2. CDR1 KGHSH and CDR2 LQKENI come from the germline V gene. The ends lost 1 base at V and 6 bases at J; junction bases unmatched: 6. The CDR3 consists of 16 residues. The CDR3 reads CASSPLPSGSGNEQFF. DNA of the CDR3: TGTGCCAGCTCACCACTGCCTAGCGGGAGTGGCAATGAGCAGTTCTTC.

The rearrangement uses TRBV7-3 and TRBJ2-3; D is tentatively TRBD1 or TRBD2 (5 bases each). V was trimmed by 5 bases and J by 1 base, leaving 13 bases between them. Germline CDR1 reads SGHTA; CDR2 reads FQGTGA. The CDR3 is 15 amino acids. The CDR3 region has the DNA TGTGCCAGCAGCGACCTTAGGGGAGGCACAGATACGCAGTATTTT. This encodes CASSDLRGGTDTQYF.

The rearrangement links TRBV6-1 to TRBJ2-1, with 9 bases lining up with TRBD2. Germline V gene data show CDR1 as MNHNS and CDR2 as SASEGT. The CDR3 consists of 13 residues. Unmatched junction bases numbered 3, after V lost 8 bases and J lost 4 bases. CDR3 region: CASGTSLYNEQFF. The CDR3 bases are TGTGCCAGCGGGACTAGCTTATACAATGAGCAGTTCTTC.

The chain has TRBV7-3 and TRBJ2-2, with D perhaps matching TRBD1 or TRBD2 (7 bases each). The CDR3 covers 17 residues. Germline values: CDR1 SGHTA, CDR2 FQGTGA. The ends were cut back, 5 bases at V and 6 bases at J, with 22 bases in the middle. In nucleotides, the CDR3 is TGTGCCAGCAGCCAACTGGGAGGGGGCGCGGGCGCCGGGGAGCTGTTTTTT. The encoded protein is CASSQLGGGAGAGELFF. Together with reference TRBV7-3 and TRBJ2-2, the CDR3 gives the full variable domain: GAGVSQTPSNKVTEKGKYVELRCDPISGHTALYWYRQSLGQGPEFLIYFQGTGAADDSGLPNDRFFAVRPEGSVSTLKIQRTERGDSAVYLCASSQLGGGAGAGELFFGEGSRLTVL.

This CDR3 reads CASTKSGGASDTQYF. CDR3 in DNA: TGTGCCAGCACTAAATCAGGGGGCGCGTCAGATACGCAGTATTTT. The chain recombines TRBV7-3 with TRBJ2-3, with TRBD1 matching over 8 bases. CDR3 length: 15 amino acids. CDR1 is SGHTA, CDR2 FQGTGA, per germline. V gave up 7 bases and J gave up 4 bases; unmatched junction bases: 10. The full variable domain, its missing parts supplied by reference TRBV7-3 and TRBJ2-3, is GAGVSQTPSNKVTEKGKYVELRCDPISGHTALYWYRQSLGQGPEFLIYFQGTGAADDSGLPNDRFFAVRPEGSVSTLKIQRTERGDSAVYLCASTKSGGASDTQYFGPGTRLTVL.

The gene calls are TRBV7-9 and TRBJ2-7; 14 bases match TRBD2. Germline-derived CDR1 and CDR2 are SEHNR and FQNEAQ (reference sequence). The CDR3 runs 15 residues. V was pared by 5 bases and J by 2 bases, with 2 bases of the junction left unmatched. The CDR3 sequence: CASSLTSGRAYEQYF. The CDR3, as DNA: TGTGCCAGCAGCCTGACTAGCGGGAGGGCCTACGAGCAGTACTTC.

The rearrangement uses TRBV24-1 and TRBJ2-1; D unresolved. The CDR3 consists of 16 residues. Germline lookup yields CDR1 KGHDR and CDR2 SFDVKD. Trimming took off 2 bases at V and 9 bases at J, with 19 bases between the two ends. CDR3 coding DNA: TGTGCCACCAGTGATTACACGGGCGAGGACGGCACTGAGCAGTTCTTC. This codes for CATSDYTGEDGTEQFF.